This TCR beta chain was retrieved from a study of cytomegalovirus exposure and HLA in healthy donors. PCR primers comprised 60 Vbeta and 13 Jbeta primers. TCRdb keeps only in-frame clones here, not all; method: immunoSEQ multiplex PCR. Here the sample spans approximately 78,000 clones, 60% to 75% being singletons. Concerning this clone itself: Its cognate antigen is unknown.

CDR1 is SGHRS and CDR2 is YFSETQ in the germline V gene. J was trimmed by 0 bases and V by 4 bases; bases with no gene match: 5. This CDR3 region has 18 residues. Findings and limits, study-wide: Some V segments, TRBV6-2 and TRBV6-3 among them, were indistinguishable and were therefore excluded. The study assumed roughly uniform donor sequencing depth for presence/absence analyses.

The rearrangement uses TRBV5-1 and TRBJ2-3; TRBD2 matches 16 bases. The sequenced material came from PBMCs. The sequence derives from a man in his forties in good health and CMV-seropositive. CDR3 region: CASSPGLAGGPSTDTQYF. CDR3 in DNA: TGCGCCAGCAGCCCGGGACTAGCGGGGGGGCCTAGCACAGATACGCAGTATTTT.